Shown below are 27 T cell receptor beta chains from a single sample sequenced in a study of T cells in tuberculosis. Sorting used thawed, overnight-rested PBMC stained with anti-CD3, a viability dye and GMM-loaded CD1B tetramer. CD1B tetramers were loaded with Rhodococcus equi-derived C32 glucose monomycolate. Profiling relied on immunoSEQ multiplex PCR, and the TCRdb table lists in-frame clones only, not all of them. The data show some 60,000 clones, 65% to 90% seen once. Sequenced: CD1b-GMM tetramer-negative cells sorted from PBMCs. Source of these receptors: an adult woman with latent tuberculosis.

This chain joins TRBV2 and TRBJ1-2; D is ambiguous. The V gene lost 6 bases and the J gene lost 8 bases, with 19 bases spanning the gap. The germline gives CDR1 SNHLY, CDR2 FYNNEI. The CDR3 sequence is 14 residues long. The CDR3 DNA sequence: TGTGCCAGCAGCCGGGGAGCACCTGGAGGAGGCTACACCTTC. It specifies CASSRGAPGGGYTF.

The chain has TRBV15 and TRBJ2-2, with TRBD2 identical over 9 bases. V lost 8 bases, J lost 7 bases, and 14 bases stayed unmatched. The CDR3 totals 16 residues. Looked up from germline, CDR1 is LNHNV and CDR2 is YYDKDF (reference sequence). CDR3 loop: CATGGAGGGIGGELFF. The CDR3 DNA follows: TGTGCCACCGGGGGCGCGGGAGGGGGTATAGGCGGGGAGCTGTTTTTT.

The genes are TRBV6-1 and TRBJ2-1; D perhaps matches TRBD2 (6 bases). Germline-derived CDR1 and CDR2 are MNHNS and SASEGT. V was shortened by 7 bases and J by 7 bases, with 14 bases between the two germline ends. This CDR3 comprises 13 residues. CDR3 in amino acids: CASNIAGGNEQFF. The CDR3 DNA reads as TGTGCCAGCAACATAGCTGGGGGGAATGAGCAGTTCTTC.

This clone showed up just a few times. The chain links TRBV28 to TRBJ1-2; TRBD1 agrees at 8 bases. The trim removed 6 bases at V and 7 bases at J, leaving 10 bases unmatched. The CDR3 length is 14 residues. Per the germline V gene, CDR1 is MDHEN and CDR2 is SYDVKM. CDR3 coding DNA: TGTGCCAGCAGGCCAACACAGGGGGTCTTTGGCTACACCTTC. Protein product: CASRPTQGVFGYTF.

This chain uses TRBV7-6 with TRBJ2-1; 13 bases match TRBD2. With V trimmed by 2 bases and J by 8 bases, 3 bases remained unmatched. CDR3 length: 15 amino acids. Per the germline V gene, CDR1 is SGHVS and CDR2 is FNYEAQ. CDR3 residues: CASSLTSGRGYEQFF. The CDR3 nucleotides are TGTGCCAGCAGCTTAACTAGCGGGAGGGGGTATGAGCAGTTCTTC.

The rearrangement joins TRBV19 to TRBJ1-1; D unclear. V was trimmed by 1 base and J by 5 bases, leaving 5 bases between them. This CDR3 is built from 12 residues. CDR1 and CDR2 (germline): LNHDA, SQIVND (reference sequence). The DNA for the CDR3 is TGTGCCAGTAGTATAGGTCTGACTGAAGCTTTCTTT. This encodes CASSIGLTEAFF.

This chain joins TRBV14 and TRBJ2-6, with D maybe TRBD1 (6 bases). V was trimmed by 4 bases and J by 1 base, leaving 14 bases between them. The CDR3 totals 17 residues. Germline V gene sequence: CDR1 SGHDN, CDR2 FVKESK. CDR3 nucleotides: TGTGCCAGCAGCCGACCGATCAGGGGATCTGGGGCCAACGTCCTGACTTTC. This translates into CASSRPIRGSGANVLTF.

The CDR3 DNA follows: TGTGCCAGCAGCTCCCAAGGACCTCAAGCGGGTTCACCCCTCCACTTT. Protein product: CASSSQGPQAGSPLHF. The chain links TRBV11-2 to TRBJ1-6, with D unclear. V lost 4 bases and J lost 9, with 19 bases in between. The CDR3 length is 16 residues. Germline assignment: CDR1 SGHAT and CDR2 FQNNGV.

CDR3 sequence reads: CASKIRGRDGNTIYF. In nucleotides, the CDR3 is TGTGCCAGCAAAATCAGGGGCAGGGATGGAAACACCATATATTTT. The genes are TRBV7-2 and TRBJ1-3; tentatively, D is TRBD1 (6 bases). Looked up from germline, CDR1 is SGHTA and CDR2 is FQGNSA. The CDR3 runs 15 residues. Trimming took off 7 bases at V and 3 bases at J, with 16 bases between the two ends.

The chain carries TRBV18 and TRBJ2-5; D possibly corresponds to TRBD1 (6 bases). Trimming left V 4 bases short and J 4 bases short, with 10 bases between. Germline CDR1 KGHSH, CDR2 LQKENI. The CDR3 extends over 13 amino acids. CDR3 region: CASSRAGAETQYF. In DNA, the CDR3 is TGTGCCAGCTCACGGGCAGGGGCAGAGACCCAGTACTTC.

This clone has just one count. This chain joins TRBV14 and TRBJ2-3; a weak D match, TRBD2 (6 bases). Germline V gene lookup returns CDR1 SGHDN and CDR2 FVKESK. The CDR3 extends over 13 amino acids. Trimming shortened V by 8 bases and J by 0 bases, and 9 bases separated the two germline ends. CDR3 amino acids: CASGGSSTDTQYF. The CDR3 DNA reads TGTGCCAGCGGGGGGTCTAGCACAGATACGCAGTATTTT.

Regarding this clone: Relative to the germline gene, one junction end is altered; a read error may explain this. Additional DNA sequences in this sample encode the identical CDR3. The chain is built from TRBV28 and TRBJ1-6; D is ambiguous. This CDR3 has 15 amino acids. Germline V CDR1 and CDR2: MDHEN, SYDVKM. CDR3 amino acids: CASSWESSYNSPLHF. The CDR3, as DNA: TGTGCCAGCAGTTGGGAGAGCTCCTATAATTCCCCCCTCCACTTT.

The gene calls are TRBV5-5 and TRBJ1-4; tentative D call: TRBD1 (5 bases). The ends were cut back, 4 bases at V and 8 bases at J, with 18 bases in the middle. CDR1 is SGHKS, CDR2 YYEKEE, per germline (reference sequence). The CDR3 extends over 15 amino acids. The CDR3 DNA sequence: TGTGCCAGCAGCCAGGCAGAATCCCGGGGGGAAAAACTGTTTTTT. The encoded protein is CASSQAESRGEKLFF. Full variable domain (rest looked up from reference TRBV5-5 and TRBJ1-4): DAGVTQSPTHLIKTRGQQVTLRCSPISGHKSVSWYQQVLGQGPQFIFQYYEKEERGRGNFPDRFSARQFPNYSSELNVNALLLGDSALYLCASSQAESRGEKLFFGSGTQLSVL.

This clone was seen only a few times. The chain's CDR3 is CAIGRAAYEQYF. The CDR3 DNA reads as TGTGCCATCGGGAGGGCCGCCTACGAGCAGTACTTC. The chain carries TRBV10-3 and TRBJ2-7; the match to TRBD2 covers 7 bases. This CDR3 is built from 12 residues. The V gene end was trimmed by 8 bases and the J gene end by 2 bases; junction bases not matched to a gene: 3. Germline-derived CDR1 and CDR2 are ENHRY and SYGVKD.

This chain connects TRBV2 to TRBJ2-3; 9 bases align to TRBD1. This CDR3 contains 14 residues. After removal of 8 bases from V and 4 bases from J, the junction contained 7 bases not matched to a gene. Germline lookup yields CDR1 SNHLY and CDR2 FYNNEI. The CDR3 spells CASPWGQGPDTQYF. CDR3 coding DNA: TGTGCCAGCCCCTGGGGACAGGGACCAGATACGCAGTATTTT.

The chain is built from TRBV29-1 and TRBJ2-6; TRBD1 aligns across 7 bases. This CDR3 contains 16 residues. Per germline, CDR1 SQVTM and CDR2 ANQGSEA. V gave up 4 bases and J gave up 1 base; unmatched junction bases: 7. CDR3 nucleotide sequence: TGCAGCGTTGTCGTGAGGGGGCGGTCTGGGGCCAACGTCCTGACTTTC. This gives the protein CSVVVRGRSGANVLTF.

The chain recombines TRBV18 with TRBJ1-3; 8 bases match TRBD1. This CDR3 has 15 amino acids. Germline CDR1 and CDR2: KGHSH and LQKENI. Trimming removed 4 bases from V and 8 bases from J; junction bases left unmatched: 10. CDR3 sequence reads: CASSRSGTGFDTIYF. The CDR3, as DNA: TGTGCCAGCTCACGGTCCGGGACAGGTTTTGACACCATATATTTT.

This clone was observed a handful of times. The chain joins TRBV29-1 to TRBJ2-1, with D perhaps matching TRBD2 (7 bases). In germline, CDR1 is SQVTM, CDR2 ANQGSEA. Trimming left V 2 bases short and J 1 base short, with 21 bases between. This CDR3 comprises 18 residues. CDR3 protein: CSVERPRRGEGSYNEQFF. The CDR3 DNA reads TGCAGCGTTGAAAGGCCCCGGAGGGGGGAGGGATCCTACAATGAGCAGTTCTTC.

The genes are TRBV7-2 and TRBJ2-1; 8 nucleotides match TRBD1. CDR1 is SGHTA and CDR2 is FQGNSA in the germline V gene. The CDR3 has 15 amino acids. The junction had 8 bases not matched to a gene; V was cut back by 8 bases and J by 2 bases. The CDR3 reads CASGGTGQTYNEQFF. The CDR3 DNA sequence: TGTGCCAGCGGGGGGACAGGACAAACCTACAATGAGCAGTTCTTC.

The J gene is TRBJ2-5, the V gene TRBV5-4; 12 positions agree with TRBD2. V was clipped by 3 bases and J by 5 bases; unmatched bases: 2. This CDR3 contains 14 residues. Per the germline V gene, CDR1 is SGHNT and CDR2 is YYREEE (reference sequence). CDR3 bases: TGTGCCAGCAGCTCTAGCGGGAGGGGCGAGACCCAGTACTTC. Translated, it gives CASSSSGRGETQYF.

The rearrangement joins TRBV27 to TRBJ2-7; 8 bases align to TRBD2. With 5 bases clipped from V and 4 bases from J, the junction kept 10 bases outside the gene matches. Per the germline V gene, CDR1 is MNHEY and CDR2 is SMNVEV (reference sequence). This CDR3 is 15 amino acids long. CDR3 DNA: TGTGCCAGCAGTCCCCAGGGCGGGAGGAGGTACGAGCAGTACTTC. It specifies CASSPQGGRRYEQYF.

The V and J genes are TRBV6-1 and TRBJ1-5; D is perhaps TRBD1 (5 bases). The CDR3 is made up of 14 amino acids. V lost 4 bases to trimming and J lost 2 bases, with 9 bases between them. Germline V lookup: CDR1 MNHNS, CDR2 SASEGT. CDR3 sequence (DNA): TGTGCCAGCAGTGGACAGATAGGCAATCAGCCCCAGCATTTT. Residues: CASSGQIGNQPQHF.

The sample holds one count of this clone. The chain recombines TRBV18 with TRBJ1-1; the match to TRBD1 covers 9 bases. The junction had 6 bases not matched to a gene; V was cut back by 3 bases and J by 4 bases. The CDR3 spans 15 residues. The germline V gene has CDR1 KGHSH and CDR2 LQKENI. The CDR3 DNA reads as TGTGCCAGCTCACCTTGGACAGGGGCGGCCACTGAAGCTTTCTTT. As protein: CASSPWTGAATEAFF. The full variable domain, completed using reference TRBV18 and TRBJ1-1, is NAGVMQNPRHLVRRRGQEARLRCSPMKGHSHVYWYRQLPEEGLKFMVYLQKENIIDESGMPKERFSAEFPKEGPSILRIQQVVRGDSAAYFCASSPWTGAATEAFFGQGTRLTVV.

The gene calls are TRBV7-3 and TRBJ1-2, with 7 positions matching TRBD1. The CDR3 totals 15 residues. The junction had 12 bases not matched to a gene; V was cut back by 3 bases and J by 8 bases. Looked up from germline, CDR1 is SGHTA and CDR2 is FQGTGA. The CDR3 bases are TGTGCCAGCAGCTTCCGGGACAGACCCTCCATCGGCTACACCTTC. Amino acids: CASSFRDRPSIGYTF.

V gene TRBV9 combines with J gene TRBJ1-5, with 8 bases identical to TRBD1. The CDR3 consists of 14 residues. The junction had 2 bases not matched to a gene; V was cut back by 4 bases and J by 2 bases. The germline gives CDR1 SGDLS, CDR2 YYNGEE. The CDR3 sequence is CASSSQGGNQPQHF. The CDR3 DNA reads as TGTGCCAGCAGCTCACAGGGGGGCAATCAGCCCCAGCATTTT.

The chain carries TRBV18 and TRBJ2-7, with a weak D call TRBD2 (6 bases). V lost 6 bases, J lost 5 bases, and 20 bases lay in between. Germline V gene lookup returns CDR1 KGHSH and CDR2 LQKENI. The CDR3 has 15 amino acids. The CDR3 loop is CASSSGRGKENEQYF. The CDR3 coding sequence is TGTGCCAGCTCGTCCGGGAGAGGGAAGGAGAACGAGCAGTACTTC.

Worth noting for this clone: The junction and the germline gene differ at one end; a read error may be behind it. The J gene is TRBJ2-4, the V gene TRBV7-6, with a weak D call TRBD2 (7 bases). The CDR3 is 15 residues long. Germline V lookup: CDR1 SGHVS, CDR2 FNYEAQ. The CDR3 sequence: CPSSLGGERPNIQYF. The CDR3 DNA reads TGTCCCAGCAGCTTAGGGGGGGAACGGCCAAACATTCAGTACTTC. Combining the CDR3 with reference TRBV7-6 and TRBJ2-4 gives the whole variable domain GAGVSQSPRYKVTKRGQDVALRCDPISGHVSLYWYRQALGQGPEFLTYFNYEAQQDKSGLPNDRFSAERPEGSISTLTIQRTEQRDSAMYRCPSSLGGERPNIQYFGAGTRLSVL.